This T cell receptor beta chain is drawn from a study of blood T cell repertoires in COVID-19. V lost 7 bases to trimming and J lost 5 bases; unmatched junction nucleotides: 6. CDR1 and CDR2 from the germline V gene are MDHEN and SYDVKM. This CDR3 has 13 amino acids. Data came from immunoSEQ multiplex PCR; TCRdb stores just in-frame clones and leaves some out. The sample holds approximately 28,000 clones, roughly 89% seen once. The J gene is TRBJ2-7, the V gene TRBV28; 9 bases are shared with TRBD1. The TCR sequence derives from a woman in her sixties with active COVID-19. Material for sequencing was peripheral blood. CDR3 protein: CASTDRGYNEQYF. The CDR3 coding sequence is TGTGCCAGCACCGACAGGGGGTATAACGAGCAGTACTTC.